These 23 T cell receptor beta chains were all obtained from the same sample, sequenced in a study of T cell repertoires in cytomegalovirus infection. TCRdb re-derived calls from the reads in MiXCR, one entry per CDR3 protein. The data hold about 260,000 distinct CDR3 sequences, with roughly an eighth observed a single time. Sequenced sample: PBMCs. The receptors derive from a human donor in good health (CMV status not recorded). Some clones in this sample may be carry-over from other donors' samples.

This clonotype showed up just a few times. This rearrangement joins TRBV25-1 to TRBJ2-2; unclear D gene. Germline CDR1 and CDR2: MGHDK and SYGVNS. The CDR3 extends over 11 amino acids. V was clipped by 4 bases and J by 4 bases, with 1 base between them. The CDR3 reads CASSVTGELFF. The CDR3 nucleotides read TGTGCCAGCAGTGTCACCGGGGAGCTGTTTTTT.

The gene calls are TRBV19 and TRBJ2-7, with D perhaps TRBD1 (6 bases). Germline loops: CDR1 LNHDA, CDR2 SQIVND (reference sequence). Trimming pared 5 bases from V and 4 bases from J, leaving 15 bases between. The CDR3 spans 14 residues. CDR3 DNA sequence: TGTGCCAGTAGTTTGGACAGTCGAGCTTACGAGCAGTACTTC. Translated, it gives CASSLDSRAYEQYF.

This clonotype was counted many times. The chain couples TRBV14 to TRBJ1-1; TRBD1 aligns across 7 bases. The J segment lost 7 bases and the V segment lost 2 bases, leaving 4 bases of the junction unmatched. Germline CDR1 reads SGHDN; CDR2 reads FVKESK. The CDR3 consists of 13 residues. This chain's CDR3 is CASSQQGDNEAFF. For the CDR3, the DNA is TGTGCCAGCAGCCAACAGGGGGACAATGAAGCTTTCTTT.

This clonotype appeared many times. The rearrangement links TRBV12-3 or TRBV12-4 to TRBJ1-4, with D tentatively TRBD1 (6 bases). The CDR3 covers 15 residues. V gave up 4 bases and J gave up 7 bases, with 16 bases separating them. The CDR3 DNA is TGTGCCAGCAGTTCGGGGTACAGGGAGGGTGAAAAACTGTTTTTT. Its translation: CASSSGYREGEKLFF.

This clonotype has just a few counts. This chain uses TRBV20-1 with TRBJ2-1; perhaps TRBD2 as D (6 bases). The CDR3 extends over 15 amino acids. V shed 0 bases and J shed 7 bases, with 16 bases lying between them. From germline, CDR1 is DFQATT and CDR2 SNEGSKA (reference sequence). This CDR3 reads CSARDSGFQGNEQFF. CDR3 nucleotide sequence: TGCAGTGCTAGAGATAGCGGATTCCAAGGGAATGAGCAGTTCTTC.

The rearrangement links TRBV27 to TRBJ1-2; TRBD1 matches 9 bases. From germline, CDR1 is MNHEY and CDR2 SMNVEV (reference sequence). This CDR3 region has 15 residues. J was trimmed by 2 bases and V by 5 bases; bases with no gene match: 6. In nucleotides, the CDR3 is TGTGCCAGCAGTCGACGGACAGGGGCCAACTATGGCTACACCTTC. Protein sequence: CASSRRTGANYGYTF.

This clonotype came up many times. This sequence joins TRBV6-5 and TRBJ2-7; perhaps TRBD2 as D (6 bases). The CDR3 totals 14 residues. V was clipped by 0 bases and J by 3 bases, with 9 bases between them. CDR1 and CDR2 from the germline V gene are MNHEY and SVGAGI. DNA for the CDR3: TGTGCCAGCAGTTACTCGAGGGGAGGCTACGAGCAGTACTTC. Protein sequence: CASSYSRGGYEQYF.

This clonotype was recorded at least ten times. The CDR3, as DNA: TGTGCCAGCAGCTTAAGGGGACAGCGGTCAGATACGCAGTATTTT. Its protein product is CASSLRGQRSDTQYF. The V call is TRBV7-2, the J call TRBJ2-3; 7 positions agree with TRBD1. Germline CDR1 reads SGHTA; CDR2 reads FQGNSA. V was clipped by 2 bases and J by 4 bases; unmatched bases: 6. There are 15 residues in the CDR3.

J is TRBJ2-1 and V is TRBV10-3; D may match TRBD1 or TRBD2 (5 bases each). Trimming removed 6 bases at V and 8 bases at J, with 14 bases between. This CDR3 is 13 amino acids long. In germline, CDR1 is ENHRY, CDR2 SYGVKD. The CDR3 loop is CAIRGSGTDEQFF. CDR3 sequence (DNA): TGTGCCATCAGGGGGTCGGGGACCGATGAGCAGTTCTTC.

This clonotype was observed a handful of times. The V and J genes are TRBV28 and TRBJ2-5; 16 positions agree with TRBD2. Germline CDR1 reads MDHEN; CDR2 reads SYDVKM. This CDR3 is built from 18 residues. V lost 3 bases, J lost 5 bases, and 9 bases stayed unmatched. CDR3 sequence reads: CASSLLGLAGGLRETQYF. CDR3 sequence (DNA): TGTGCCAGCAGTTTGCTGGGACTAGCGGGAGGGCTTCGCGAGACCCAGTACTTC.

This clonotype was seen ten or more times. The genes are TRBV7-2 and TRBJ2-3, with TRBD1 matching 11 bases. CDR1 is SGHTA, CDR2 FQGNSA, per germline. This CDR3 has 16 amino acids. J was trimmed by 3 bases and V by 5 bases; bases with no gene match: 7. The CDR3 spells CASSMDRGLGTDTQYF. DNA for the CDR3: TGTGCCAGCAGCATGGACAGGGGGCTAGGAACAGATACGCAGTATTTT.

The V and J genes are TRBV20-1 and TRBJ2-1; no definite D call. The CDR3 spans 13 residues. Trimming took off 0 bases at V and 8 bases at J, with 11 bases between the two ends. Germline loops: CDR1 DFQATT, CDR2 SNEGSKA (reference sequence). The CDR3 is CSARDGFRDEQFF. The CDR3, as DNA: TGCAGTGCTAGAGATGGATTTCGGGATGAGCAGTTCTTC.

J is TRBJ2-3 and V is TRBV13; D not certain. The CDR3 sequence is 17 residues long. Trimming shortened V by 3 bases and J by 2 bases, and 18 bases separated the two germline ends. In germline, CDR1 is PRHDT, CDR2 FYEKMQ (reference sequence). In DNA form, the CDR3 reads TGTGCCAGCAGCTTGGTCGGATCGACTCATTTCACAGATACGCAGTATTTT. Translation gives CASSLVGSTHFTDTQYF.

At least ten counts were recorded for this clonotype. The chain couples TRBV7-8 to TRBJ1-2; D gene uncertain. V was clipped by 4 bases and J by 1 base, with 7 bases between them. Germline CDR1 SGHVS, CDR2 FQNEAQ. The CDR3 is 13 residues long. CDR3 sequence: CASSSRINYGYTF. The CDR3, as DNA: TGTGCCAGCAGCTCGCGTATTAACTATGGCTACACCTTC. The full variable domain, completed using reference TRBV7-8 and TRBJ1-2, is GAGVSQSPRYKVAKRGQDVALRCDPISGHVSLFWYQQALGQGPEFLTYFQNEAQLDKSGLPSDRFFAERPEGSVSTLKIQRTQQEDSAVYLCASSSRINYGYTFGSGTRLTVV.

This clonotype has a count of ten or more. J is TRBJ1-4 and V is TRBV12-5; 11 bases are a match to TRBD1. V shed 6 bases, J shed 5 bases, and the junction held 5 bases outside the gene matches. Looked up from germline, CDR1 is LGHNT and CDR2 is FRNRAP. The CDR3 contains 15 residues. The CDR3 sequence is CASGPGQGENEKLFF. The CDR3 bases are TGTGCTAGTGGGCCGGGACAGGGGGAAAATGAAAAACTGTTTTTT. Supplemented by reference TRBV12-5 and TRBJ1-4, the full variable domain reads DARVTQTPRHKVTEMGQEVTMRCQPILGHNTVFWYRQTMMQGLELLAYFRNRAPLDDSGMPKDRFSAEMPDATLATLKIQPSEPRDSAVYFCASGPGQGENEKLFFGSGTQLSVL.

This clonotype was counted only a few times. This chain joins TRBV10-3 and TRBJ1-4, with 8 positions matching TRBD1. Unmatched junction bases numbered 7, after V lost 5 bases and J lost 8 bases. This CDR3 spans 14 amino acids. Germline values: CDR1 ENHRY, CDR2 SYGVKD. The CDR3 region is CAISPGGGREKLFF. CDR3 nucleotides: TGTGCCATCAGTCCAGGGGGCGGGAGAGAAAAACTGTTTTTT.

The CDR3, as DNA: TGCAGTGCTCCTGGACCGAGCTCCTACGAGCAGTACTTC. Residues: CSAPGPSSYEQYF. This rearrangement joins TRBV20-1 to TRBJ2-7, with D hard to call. The V end lost 5 bases, the J end lost 0 bases, and 11 bases lay between the germline ends. Germline V gives CDR1 DFQATT, CDR2 SNEGSKA (reference sequence). This CDR3 comprises 13 residues.

This clonotype was detected ten times or more. The chain joins TRBV7-2 to TRBJ2-7; 11 bases line up with TRBD2. The germline V gene encodes CDR1 SGHTA and CDR2 FQGNSA. The CDR3 sequence is 16 residues long. Trimming took 3 bases from V and 6 from J; bases not matched to a gene: 10. CDR3 amino acids: CASSFATSGRSREQYV. The DNA of the CDR3 is TGTGCCAGCAGCTTTGCTACTAGCGGGAGATCTCGCGAGCAGTACGTC.

This clonotype was seen ten or more times. This rearrangement joins TRBV7-8 to TRBJ1-2; perhaps TRBD1 as D (5 bases). In germline, CDR1 is SGHVS, CDR2 FQNEAQ. The CDR3 length is 13 residues. V dropped 5 bases and J dropped 4 bases, with 11 bases sitting between them. In DNA form, the CDR3 reads TGTGCCAGCAGCCCGGGGGGGAGCTATGGCTACACCTTC. It encodes CASSPGGSYGYTF.

This clonotype showed up many times. The CDR3 loop is CASSRTVNTQYF. CDR3 in DNA: TGTGCCAGCAGTCGGACTGTTAATACGCAGTATTTT. This chain connects TRBV28 to TRBJ2-3; D may be TRBD2 (5 bases). Germline-derived CDR1 and CDR2 are MDHEN and SYDVKM. This CDR3 comprises 12 residues. V lost 5 bases and J 7 bases, leaving 10 bases between the germline ends.

The CDR3 loop reads CASSYSGDAGARQYF. The CDR3 coding sequence is TGTGCCAGCAGTTACTCCGGGGACGCCGGGGCCCGACAATACTTC. The chain links TRBV6-6 to TRBJ2-7; D may correspond to TRBD1 or TRBD2 (5 bases each). Looked up from germline, CDR1 is MNHNY and CDR2 is SVGAGI (reference sequence). This CDR3 has 15 amino acids. V was pared by 0 bases and J by 13 bases, with 22 bases between.

This clonotype was observed a handful of times. The chain uses TRBV20-1 and TRBJ1-1; 7 nucleotides align to TRBD1. CDR1 and CDR2 (germline): DFQATT, SNEGSKA (reference sequence). The CDR3 spans 14 residues. Trimming at V came to 6 bases and at J to 2 bases, leaving 9 bases not matched to a gene. The CDR3 is CSAKTGDSNTEAFF. The DNA of the CDR3 is TGCAGTGCCAAGACGGGGGACAGTAACACTGAAGCTTTCTTT.

CDR3 residues: CSVSTGVETQYF. The CDR3 DNA sequence: TGCAGCGTCTCGACAGGGGTTGAGACCCAGTACTTC. The J gene is TRBJ2-5, the V gene TRBV29-1, with 8 positions matching TRBD1. CDR1 and CDR2 from the germline V gene are SQVTM and ANQGSEA. Losses at the gene ends were 6 bases for V and 5 bases for J; bases not matched to a gene: 5. The CDR3 runs 12 residues.